These 9 T cell receptor beta chains came from one sample sequenced in a study of blood T cell repertoires in COVID-19. Here immunoSEQ multiplex PCR was the method, and the copy in TCRdb shows in-frame clones only, minus some. The sample comprises roughly 240,000 clones, about 88% of which are singletons, and 3.6% rests with the top ten. The sequencing input was peripheral blood. The source of these receptors is a man aged 18 to 29 with active or convalescent COVID-19.

The V call is TRBV2, the J call TRBJ2-3; D uncertain. The germline V and J ends were trimmed by 4 bases and 1 base, with 15 bases remaining between them. The germline CDR1 and CDR2 sequences are SNHLY and FYNNEI. The CDR3 has 16 residues. Written as DNA, the CDR3 is TGTGCCAGCAGTGTGACACACGTAGGTGGCACAGATACGCAGTATTTT. Its translation is CASSVTHVGGTDTQYF.

Written as DNA, the CDR3 is TGTGCCAGCAGCTTACAGGGGACCACTATGAACACTGAAGCTTTCTTT. Its translation: CASSLQGTTMNTEAFF. The chain carries TRBV7-2 and TRBJ1-1, with a weak D call TRBD1 (6 bases). The CDR3 runs 16 residues. The germline V gene encodes CDR1 SGHTA and CDR2 FQGNSA. Trimming pared 2 bases from V and 0 bases from J, leaving 13 bases between. The full variable domain, its missing parts supplied by reference TRBV7-2 and TRBJ1-1, is GAGVSQSPSNKVTEKGKDVELRCDPISGHTALYWYRQSLGQGLEFLIYFQGNSAPDKSGLPSDRFSAERTGGSVSTLTIQRTQQEDSAVYLCASSLQGTTMNTEAFFGQGTRLTVV.

The rearrangement joins TRBV9 to TRBJ2-5, with D maybe TRBD1 (6 bases). V gave up 4 bases and J gave up 1 base, with 11 bases separating them. Germline V CDR1 and CDR2: SGDLS, YYNGEE. The CDR3 extends over 14 amino acids. CDR3 in DNA: TGTGCCAGCAGCTTGAGGGGGAGCCAAGAGACCCAGTACTTC. It encodes CASSLRGSQETQYF.

The rearrangement joins TRBV5-1 to TRBJ1-3; the D is unclear. The CDR3 consists of 16 residues. From germline, CDR1 is SGHRS and CDR2 YFSETQ. V gave up 4 bases and J gave up 4 bases, with 18 bases separating them. The CDR3 DNA follows: TGCGCCAGCAGCCCAGCGGAAGCCGGTGGGGGAAACACCATATATTTT. Amino acid sequence: CASSPAEAGGGNTIYF.

This clone was seen just once. J is TRBJ2-1 and V is TRBV2; 10 bases fit TRBD1. The V and J ends lost 7 bases and 7 bases, in that order; junction bases with no gene match: 16. CDR1 is SNHLY and CDR2 is FYNNEI in the germline V gene. This CDR3 region has 17 residues. This CDR3 is CASNPRQGATHMNEQFF. The CDR3 coding sequence is TGTGCCAGCAATCCCCGACAGGGGGCAACACACATGAATGAGCAGTTCTTC.

The CDR3 loop reads CSAGLAPNEQFF. The CDR3 DNA is TGCAGCGCGGGACTAGCGCCTAATGAGCAGTTCTTC. The V call is TRBV29-1, the J call TRBJ2-1; TRBD2 matches 10 bases. V lost 7 bases, J lost 7 bases, and 4 bases stayed unmatched. The CDR3 is 12 residues long. CDR1 and CDR2 (germline): SQVTM, ANQGSEA.

V usage is TRBV10-3 and J usage is TRBJ2-3; TRBD2 matches 12 bases. The CDR3 length is 19 residues. Unmatched junction bases numbered 16, after V lost 3 bases and J lost 6 bases. CDR1 and CDR2 from the germline V gene are ENHRY and SYGVKD. This CDR3 reads CAISDIPNLAGGFMDTQYF. CDR3 coding DNA: TGTGCCATCAGTGATATCCCCAATCTAGCGGGAGGGTTCATGGATACGCAGTATTTT.

This chain links TRBV6-6 with TRBJ1-4; a weak D match, TRBD1 (6 bases). Germline CDR1 reads MNHNY; CDR2 reads SVGAGI (reference sequence). The germline V and J ends were trimmed by 6 bases and 6 bases, with 11 bases remaining between them. CDR3 length equals 13 residues. The CDR3 loop is CASRGAMDEKLFF. DNA for the CDR3: TGTGCCAGCAGGGGGGCAATGGATGAAAAACTGTTTTTT.

The V and J genes are TRBV10-3 and TRBJ2-7; maybe TRBD1 (6 bases). Germline V gene lookup returns CDR1 ENHRY and CDR2 SYGVKD. The CDR3 is 13 residues long. V was cut by 5 bases and J by 6 bases, with 14 bases left in between. This CDR3 is CAISWEQGSEQYF. CDR3 sequence (DNA): TGTGCCATCAGTTGGGAACAGGGATCCGAGCAGTACTTC.